The rows below give T cell receptor beta chains drawn from one sample of a study of OX40 agonist ivuxolimab in advanced cancers. Measured with immunoSEQ multiplex PCR; TCRdb has only the in-frame clones, and not every one. The data contain 60,000 to 80,000 clones, more than 85% of them seen just once; the ten biggest clones take up 0.4% to 0.5%. Sample: CD4+ or CD8+ T cells sorted from blood, taken in a trial of the OX40 agonist ivuxolimab. The receptors stem from an adult with an advanced solid tumor such as melanoma, head and neck, liver or kidney cancer. Both conserved end residues are trimmed from each CDR3. Clone sizes are given selectively: once, few, many, or a class where the clone is expanded.

clone_size: -; v_call: TRBV5-4; cdr3_aa: ASSKGQGAGQETQY
clone_size: once; v_call: TRBV5-6; cdr3_aa: ASSLRDQPQH
clone_size: -; v_call: TRBV7-9; cdr3_aa: ASSQTLSSGALT
clone_size: -; v_call: TRBV30; cdr3_aa: AWSVRASPLH
clone_size: -; v_call: TRBV10-1; cdr3_aa: ASSADSGRIEQF
clone_size: -; v_call: TRBV30; cdr3_aa: AWSVAHIYGYT
clone_size: -; v_call: TRBV18; cdr3_aa: ASSPETGGGSNQPQH
clone_size: -; v_call: TRBV2; cdr3_aa: ASSVLAGTTGELF
clone_size: -; v_call: TRBV11-2; cdr3_aa: ASSLPSTSGRTSEQY
clone_size: -; v_call: TRBV28; cdr3_aa: ASSLGGADEKLF
clone_size: -; v_call: TRBV6-5; cdr3_aa: ASSPWTGQETQY
clone_size: -; v_call: TRBV28; cdr3_aa: ASSSGGYGVRGPGYT
clone_size: -; v_call: TRBV11-3; cdr3_aa: ASSLVTGGRNEQF
clone_size: -; v_call: TRBV18; cdr3_aa: ASSGSTGGGYEQY
clone_size: -; v_call: TRBV5-8; cdr3_aa: ASSLGIDNQGETQY
clone_size: -; v_call: TRBV10-3; cdr3_aa: AIREQGRGETQY
clone_size: -; v_call: TRBV6-1; cdr3_aa: ASSGTRGDTQY
clone_size: -; v_call: TRBV19; cdr3_aa: ASKAGANSGNTIY
clone_size: -; v_call: TRBV11-3; cdr3_aa: ASSFTYEQY
clone_size: -; v_call: TRBV13; cdr3_aa: ASRTKGQGGELF
clone_size: -; v_call: TRBV18; cdr3_aa: ASSPSDPEAF
clone_size: -; v_call: TRBV27; cdr3_aa: ASSAPQGLEQY
clone_size: few; v_call: TRBV29-1; cdr3_aa: SFYPGAPTDTQY
clone_size: -; v_call: TRBV14; cdr3_aa: ASSHRWGNSYEQY
clone_size: -; v_call: TRBV15; cdr3_aa: ATSRGAGARETQY
clone_size: -; v_call: TRBV9; cdr3_aa: ASSVSGTGPTNTGELF
clone_size: -; v_call: TRBV2; cdr3_aa: ASTPGETQY
clone_size: -; v_call: TRBV18; cdr3_aa: ASSPGGDPYEQY
clone_size: -; v_call: TRBV13; cdr3_aa: ASSLDRLATTSGANVLT